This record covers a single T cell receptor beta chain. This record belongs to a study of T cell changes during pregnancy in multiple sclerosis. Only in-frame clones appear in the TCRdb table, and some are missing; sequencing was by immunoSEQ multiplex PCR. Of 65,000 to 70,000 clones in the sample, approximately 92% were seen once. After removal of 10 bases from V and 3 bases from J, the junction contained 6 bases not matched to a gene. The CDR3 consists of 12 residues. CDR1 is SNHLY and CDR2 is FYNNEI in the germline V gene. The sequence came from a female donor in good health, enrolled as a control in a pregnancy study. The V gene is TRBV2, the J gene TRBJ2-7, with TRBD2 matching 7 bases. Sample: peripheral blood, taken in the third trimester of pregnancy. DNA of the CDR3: TGTGCCACCAGACTAGCTTACTACGAGCAGTACTTC. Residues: CATRLAYYEQYF.